This T cell receptor beta chain comes out of a study of radiotherapy plus CTLA-4 blockade in lung cancer. Findings of the study overall: Peripheral blood showed expansion of tumor-derived TCR clones after radiotherapy and ipilimumab.

Method: immunoSEQ multiplex PCR; TCRdb's copy keeps in-frame clones and lacks some. The sample records about 76,000 clones, more than 80% being singletons. Details on this clone: No antigen is known for it.

The germline V and J ends were trimmed by 0 bases and 3 bases, with 12 bases remaining between them. This CDR3 has 15 amino acids. Germline-derived CDR1 and CDR2 are MNHNY and SVGAGI (reference sequence). The receptor was derived from a human donor with non-small cell lung cancer who had stable disease on radiotherapy plus ipilimumab. The chain recombines TRBV6-6 with TRBJ2-7; D tentatively reads TRBD1 or TRBD2 (6 bases each). Source: peripheral blood, taken from a patient treated with radiotherapy plus ipilimumab. This chain's CDR3 is CASSYSTGGVYEQYF. CDR3 in DNA: TGTGCCAGCAGTTACTCTACCGGGGGCGTCTACGAGCAGTACTTC.